A selection of T cell receptor beta chains follows, all from one sample in a study of blood T cells in healthy people across ages. TCRdb recomputed calls from the 5' RACE reads with MiXCR, one row per CDR3 protein. The sample lists 1.5 million or so distinct CDR3 sequences, approximately 42% occurring once. The material sequenced was blood. These receptors came from a woman aged 18 to 35 in good health. Both conserved end residues are trimmed from each CDR3. Where a row states a size, it is once, few, many or the class of an expanded clone; other rows omit it.

V: TRBV28; J: TRBJ1-1; size: .; CDR3: ASSVRGMDTEAF
V: TRBV4-1; J: TRBJ2-7; size: .; CDR3: ASSQVSKPTYEQY
V: TRBV20-1; J: TRBJ2-5; size: .; CDR3: SARARTSGETETQY
V: TRBV7-6; J: TRBJ1-1; size: few; CDR3: ASSLGLETEAF
V: TRBV29-1; J: TRBJ2-7; size: many; CDR3: SVVTGESGEQY
V: TRBV10-3; J: TRBJ2-4; size: many; CDR3: AISESALAKNIQY
V: TRBV7-9; J: TRBJ1-2; size: .; CDR3: ASSLSGARGLFGYT
V: TRBV10-3; J: TRBJ1-4; size: .; CDR3: AISPGQVATNEKLF
V: TRBV12-3/TRBV12-4; J: TRBJ1-1; size: .; CDR3: ASSLGNGQGAF
V: TRBV6-5; J: TRBJ1-1; size: .; CDR3: ASSYGQSPEGGLNTEAF
V: TRBV6-6; J: TRBJ1-2; size: .; CDR3: ASSGSGAYGYT
V: TRBV20-1; J: TRBJ2-1; size: few; CDR3: SARDQGGPVEQF
V: TRBV6-1; J: TRBJ1-4; size: .; CDR3: ASSEAEGNEKLF
V: TRBV7-9; J: TRBJ2-7; size: .; CDR3: ASSLEWTDNEQY
V: TRBV7-2; J: TRBJ2-2; size: few; CDR3: ASSLRGGAGGELF
V: TRBV29-1; J: .; size: .; CDR3: SGSAGGPGEQY
V: TRBV2; J: TRBJ2-1; size: .; CDR3: ASRLRVGSYNEQF
V: TRBV29-1; J: TRBJ1-2; size: many; CDR3: SVEGFGYGYT
V: TRBV7-9; J: TRBJ2-1; size: few; CDR3: ASSLSEAGVGDNEQF
V: TRBV6-1; J: TRBJ2-3; size: .; CDR3: ASSEARRLAGEGTQY
V: TRBV27; J: TRBJ1-1; size: .; CDR3: ASSLTRGYTEAF
V: TRBV5-1; J: TRBJ2-1; size: .; CDR3: ASSFEGHYNEQF
V: TRBV9; J: TRBJ2-1; size: .; CDR3: ASSVVGTNEQF
V: TRBV7-2; J: TRBJ1-2; size: .; CDR3: ASSPLRTANYGYT
V: TRBV2; J: TRBJ2-6; size: .; CDR3: ASNRREGSGANVLT